This T cell receptor beta chain was observed in a study of shared clonotypes between healthy human individuals. General study findings and limits: Specimens sampled were limited to blood, with tissue repertoires likely differing.

With V trimmed by 0 bases and J by 15 bases, 11 bases remained unmatched. In germline, CDR1 is SGHAT, CDR2 FQNNGV. The CDR3 contains 14 residues. Regarding this clone: Its antigen is as yet unknown.

The table came from immunoSEQ multiplex PCR; TCRdb's copy has only in-frame clones and leaves some out. The sample shows about 680,000 clones, around two thirds of them seen only once. CD4+ cells underwent separation, giving CD45RA+ naive and CD45RA-negative memory subsets. The sequence came from a woman in her twenties or thirties in good health. Sequencing was carried out using memory CD4+ T cells sorted from blood. The subset is: CD45RA-negative fraction. The chain couples TRBV11-2 to TRBJ2-1; TRBD1 agrees at 7 bases. As DNA, the CDR3 is TGTGCCAGCAGCTTAGATCGGAGCAGGGGGAAAGGGTTCTTC. This translates into CASSLDRSRGKGFF.